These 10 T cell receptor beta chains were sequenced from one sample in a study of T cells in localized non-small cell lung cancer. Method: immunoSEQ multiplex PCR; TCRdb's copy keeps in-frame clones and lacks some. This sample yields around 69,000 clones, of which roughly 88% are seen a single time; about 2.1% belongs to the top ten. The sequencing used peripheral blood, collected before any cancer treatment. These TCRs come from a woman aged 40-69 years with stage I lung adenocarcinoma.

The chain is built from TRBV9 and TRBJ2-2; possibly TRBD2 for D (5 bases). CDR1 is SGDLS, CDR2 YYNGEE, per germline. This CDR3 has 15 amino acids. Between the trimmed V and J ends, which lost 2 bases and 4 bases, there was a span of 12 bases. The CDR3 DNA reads TGTGCCAGCAGCGTTTTGGGCGAGGGCACCGGGGAGCTGTTTTTT. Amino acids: CASSVLGEGTGELFF.

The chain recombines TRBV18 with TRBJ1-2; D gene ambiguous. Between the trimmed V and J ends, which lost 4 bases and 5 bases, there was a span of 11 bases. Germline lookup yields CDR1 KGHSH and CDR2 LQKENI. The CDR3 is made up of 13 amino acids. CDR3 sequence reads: CASSLGVEYGYTF. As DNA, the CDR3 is TGTGCCAGCTCACTTGGGGTAGAGTATGGCTACACCTTC.

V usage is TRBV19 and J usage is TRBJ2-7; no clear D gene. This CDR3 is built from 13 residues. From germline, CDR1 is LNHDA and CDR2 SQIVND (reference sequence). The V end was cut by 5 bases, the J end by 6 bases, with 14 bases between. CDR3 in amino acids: CASSALVFGEQYF. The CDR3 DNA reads TGTGCCAGTAGTGCCTTGGTCTTCGGCGAGCAGTACTTC.

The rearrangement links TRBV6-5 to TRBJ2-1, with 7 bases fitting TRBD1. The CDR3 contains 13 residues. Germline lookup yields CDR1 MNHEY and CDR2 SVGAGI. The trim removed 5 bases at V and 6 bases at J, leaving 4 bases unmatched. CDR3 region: CASSASGGNEQFF. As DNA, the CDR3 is TGTGCCAGCAGTGCATCAGGGGGCAATGAGCAGTTCTTC.

Here the CDR3 DNA reads TGTGCCAGCCCTAGATCCGGCAGGGAGAAAGTTCGAGGCAATCAGCCCCAGCATTTT. Translated: CASPRSGREKVRGNQPQHF. The V call is TRBV7-9, the J call TRBJ1-5; a possible D gene is TRBD1 (5 bases). Trimming took off 8 bases at V and 2 bases at J, with 28 bases between the two ends. The CDR3 extends over 19 amino acids. CDR1 and CDR2 from the germline V gene are SEHNR and FQNEAQ (reference sequence).

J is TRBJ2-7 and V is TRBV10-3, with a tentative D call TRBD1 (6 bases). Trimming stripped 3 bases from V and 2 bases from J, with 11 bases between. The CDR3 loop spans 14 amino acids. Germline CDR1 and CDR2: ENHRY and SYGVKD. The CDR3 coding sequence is TGTGCCATCAGTGAACCGGACAGAACCTACGAGCAGTACTTC. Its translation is CAISEPDRTYEQYF.

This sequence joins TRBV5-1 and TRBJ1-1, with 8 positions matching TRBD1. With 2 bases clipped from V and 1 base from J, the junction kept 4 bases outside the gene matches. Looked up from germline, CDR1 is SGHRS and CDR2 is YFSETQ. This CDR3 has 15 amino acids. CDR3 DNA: TGCGCCAGCAGCTTCACCAGGGGGCAGAACACTGAAGCTTTCTTT. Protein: CASSFTRGQNTEAFF.

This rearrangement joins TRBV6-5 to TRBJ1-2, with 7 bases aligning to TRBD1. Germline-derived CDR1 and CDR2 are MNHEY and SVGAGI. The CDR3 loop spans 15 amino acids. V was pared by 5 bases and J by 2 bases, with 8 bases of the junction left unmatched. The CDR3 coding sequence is TGTGCCAGCAGTCTCCTAGAAGGGGGCAACTATGGCTACACCTTC. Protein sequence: CASSLLEGGNYGYTF.

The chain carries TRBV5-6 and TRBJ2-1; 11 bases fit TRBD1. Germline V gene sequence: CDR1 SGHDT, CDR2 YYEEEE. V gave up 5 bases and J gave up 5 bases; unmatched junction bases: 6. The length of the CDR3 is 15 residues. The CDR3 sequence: CASSFGQGANNEQFF. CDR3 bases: TGTGCCAGCAGTTTCGGACAGGGGGCCAACAATGAGCAGTTCTTC.

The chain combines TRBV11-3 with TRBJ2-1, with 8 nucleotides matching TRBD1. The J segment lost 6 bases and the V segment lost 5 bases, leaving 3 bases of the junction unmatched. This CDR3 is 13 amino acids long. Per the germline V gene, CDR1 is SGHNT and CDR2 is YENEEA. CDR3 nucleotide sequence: TGTGCCAGCAGCGACGACAGGGGCAATGAGCAGTTCTTC. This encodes CASSDDRGNEQFF.